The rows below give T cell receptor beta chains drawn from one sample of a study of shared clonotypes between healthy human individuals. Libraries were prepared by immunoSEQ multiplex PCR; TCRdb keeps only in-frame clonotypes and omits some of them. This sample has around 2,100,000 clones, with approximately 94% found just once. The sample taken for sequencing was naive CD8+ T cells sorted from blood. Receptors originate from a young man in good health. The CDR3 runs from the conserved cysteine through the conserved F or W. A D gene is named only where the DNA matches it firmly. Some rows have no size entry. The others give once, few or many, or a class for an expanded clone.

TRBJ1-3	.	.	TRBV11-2	TGTGCCAGCAGCTCCTGGGACCAGGAAAACACCATATATTTT	CASSSWDQENTIYF
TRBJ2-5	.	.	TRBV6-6	TGTGCCAGCAGTTACATGCGGGGCCAAGAGACCCAGTACTTC	CASSYMRGQETQYF
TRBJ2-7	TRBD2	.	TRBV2	TGTGCCAGCAGTGAAGTTGGCGGGAGGGCCTCCTACGAGCAGTACTTC	CASSEVGGRASYEQYF
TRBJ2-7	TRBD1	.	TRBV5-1	TGCGCCAGCAGCACCGGACAGGGGGGCTACGAGCAGTACTTC	CASSTGQGGYEQYF
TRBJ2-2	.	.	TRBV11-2	TGTGCCAGCAGCTGGACTGGTGAGACCGGGGAGCTGTTTTTT	CASSWTGETGELFF
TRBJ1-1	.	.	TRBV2	TGTGCCAGCAGGGTGAACACTGAAGCTTTCTTT	CASRVNTEAFF
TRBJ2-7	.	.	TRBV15	TGTGCCACCAGCAGGACGACAGAGTACGAGCAGTACTTC	CATSRTTEYEQYF
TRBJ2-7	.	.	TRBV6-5	TGTGCCAGCAGGCCGACGGGCTCCTACGAGCAGTACTTC	CASRPTGSYEQYF
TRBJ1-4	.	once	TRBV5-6	TGTGCCAGCAGCTTGGGAGGGGGTCCTAATGAAAAACTGTTTTTT	CASSLGGGPNEKLFF
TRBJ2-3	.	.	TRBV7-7	TGTGCTAGCAGCTTAGAAGCTTATGGTAGAGATACGCAGTATTTT	CASSLEAYGRDTQYF
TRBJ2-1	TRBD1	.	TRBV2	TGTGCCAGCAGTGTCCCCGGGACAGGACCGAGCTCCTACAATGAGCAGTTCTTC	CASSVPGTGPSSYNEQFF
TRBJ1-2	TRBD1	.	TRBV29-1	TGCAGCGTTGAAGTCTTGACAGGGGCTGGTGGCTACACCTTC	CSVEVLTGAGGYTF
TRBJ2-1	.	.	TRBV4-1	TGCGCCAGCAGCCCGACCCGGGACATCGGCCAGTTCTTC	CASSPTRDIGQFF
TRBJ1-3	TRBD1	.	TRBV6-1	TGTGCCAGCAGTGAATTTGGACAGGGGGCGAGTGGAAACACCATATATTTT	CASSEFGQGASGNTIYF
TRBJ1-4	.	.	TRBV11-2	TGTGCCAGCAGCTTAAGGACTAATGAAAAACTGTTTTTT	CASSLRTNEKLFF
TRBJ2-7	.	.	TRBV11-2	TGTGCCAGCACCCAGACCGGGGCGGGACCATACGAGCAGTACTTC	CASTQTGAGPYEQYF
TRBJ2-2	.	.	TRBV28	TGTGCCAGCAGTTTAGAAACCACAGGGTGGACCGGGGAGCTGTTTTTT	CASSLETTGWTGELFF
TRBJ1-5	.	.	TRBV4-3	TGCGCCAGCAGCCAAGATACCGGTTTTCAGCCCCAGCATTTT	CASSQDTGFQPQHF
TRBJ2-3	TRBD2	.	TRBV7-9	TGTGCCAGCAGCTTAGTGTCTAGCGGATATTACACAGATACGCAGTATTTT	CASSLVSSGYYTDTQYF
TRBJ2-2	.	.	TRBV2	TGTGCCAGCAGTGACGATTCCGGGGAGCTGTTTTTT	CASSDDSGELFF
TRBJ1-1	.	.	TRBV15	TGTGCCACCAGCACGGGGGCGGATATGAACACTGAAGCTTTCTTT	CATSTGADMNTEAFF
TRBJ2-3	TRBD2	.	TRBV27	TGTGCCAGCAGTCTAGCGGGGTATGCAGATACGCAGTATTTT	CASSLAGYADTQYF
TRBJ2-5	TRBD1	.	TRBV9	TGTGCCAGCAGCGCCGGACAGGGATCCCAAGAGACCCAGTACTTC	CASSAGQGSQETQYF
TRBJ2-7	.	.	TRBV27	TGTGCCAGCGGGATCTACGAGCAGTACTTC	CASGIYEQYF
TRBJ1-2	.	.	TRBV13	TGTGCCAGCAGCTTAGGGCGACAGACCGACTATGGCTACACCTTC	CASSLGRQTDYGYTF
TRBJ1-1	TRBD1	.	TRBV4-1	TGCGCCAGCAGCCCCAGGGGGGGGAACACTGAAGCTTTCTTT	CASSPRGGNTEAFF
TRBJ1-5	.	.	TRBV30	TGTGCCTGGACGGGAGAGGGCGGCAATCAGCCCCAGCATTTT	CAWTGEGGNQPQHF
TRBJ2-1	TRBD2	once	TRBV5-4	TGTGCCAGCGCTAGCGGGATTGAGCAGTTCTTC	CASASGIEQFF
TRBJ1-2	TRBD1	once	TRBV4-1	TGCGCCAGCAGCCAAGTGGGACAGGGCGCCTATGGCTACACCTTC	CASSQVGQGAYGYTF
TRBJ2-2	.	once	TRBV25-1	TGTGCCAGCAGTGAATGGGAAGCGGGGAACACCGGGGAGCTGTTTTTT	CASSEWEAGNTGELFF
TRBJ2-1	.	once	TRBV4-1	TGCGCCAGCAGCCAGGTACCTCAGGGTCACTCCTACAATGAGCAGTTCTTC	CASSQVPQGHSYNEQFF
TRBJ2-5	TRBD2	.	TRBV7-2	TGTGCCAGCAGCTTAGTTGGACCTCTAGCGGGGACAGAGACCCAGTACTTC	CASSLVGPLAGTETQYF
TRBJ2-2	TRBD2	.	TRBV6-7	TGTGCCAGCAGTTACTCGAAGCGGGGACCGTATGTAGGCGACACCGGGGAGCTGTTTTTT	CASSYSKRGPYVGDTGELFF
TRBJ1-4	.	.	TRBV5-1	TGCGCCAGCAGCTTGGGAGGGGTCAGAACTAATGAAAAACTGTTTTTT	CASSLGGVRTNEKLFF
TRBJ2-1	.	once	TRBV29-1	TGCAGCGTTGAACGCCGTCTAGCATCGTCCAATGAGCAGTTCTTC	CSVERRLASSNEQFF